Detailed here is one TCR beta chain. Participating donors were healthy, HIV-negative adults free of recent acute infections or vaccinations. The donors, all of them Caucasian adults, lived in Nashville, Tennessee. The data are from a study of shared clonotypes between healthy human individuals. CDR3 length equals 15 residues. Germline values: CDR1 SGHNT, CDR2 YYREEE (reference sequence). With V trimmed by 0 bases and J by 3 bases, 0 bases remained unmatched. The table came from immunoSEQ multiplex PCR; TCRdb's copy has only in-frame clones and leaves some out. The sample has approximately 470,000 clones, over 75% seen once.

The TCR comes from a middle-aged woman in good health. Some clones in this sample may be carry-over from other donors' samples. Material: PBMCs. The chain uses TRBV5-4 and TRBJ2-1; 10 bases fit TRBD2. The CDR3 bases are TGTGCCAGCAGCTTGGGGACTAGCGGCTACAATGAGCAGTTCTTC. Encoded protein: CASSLGTSGYNEQFF.